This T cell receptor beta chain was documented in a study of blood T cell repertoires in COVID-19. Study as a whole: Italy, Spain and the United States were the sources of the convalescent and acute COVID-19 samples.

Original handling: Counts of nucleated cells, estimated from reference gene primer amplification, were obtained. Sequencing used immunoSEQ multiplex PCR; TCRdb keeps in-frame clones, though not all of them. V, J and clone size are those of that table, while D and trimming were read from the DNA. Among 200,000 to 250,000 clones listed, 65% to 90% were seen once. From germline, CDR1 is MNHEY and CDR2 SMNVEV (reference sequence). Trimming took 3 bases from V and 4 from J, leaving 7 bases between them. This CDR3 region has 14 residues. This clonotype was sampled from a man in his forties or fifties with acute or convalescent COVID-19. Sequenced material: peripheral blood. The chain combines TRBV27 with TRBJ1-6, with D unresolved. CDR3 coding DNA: TGTGCCAGCAGTTTGCGCGGGTATAATTCACCCCTCCACTTT. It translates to CASSLRGYNSPLHF.